This record concerns one T cell receptor (beta chain) sequence. What it binds is not known. The record originates from a study of CXCR3-negative and CXCR3-positive naive CD8 T cells. Study observations and caveats: Upon cryopreservation, CXCR3 expression partially decreased, and most assays used fresh PBMCs. Both naive subsets had comparably high diversity; memory CD8+ cells much lower. Similar TRBV-TRBJ gene usage was seen in naive CXCR3-negative and CXCR3-positive cells, but not in memory cells.

By phenotype, naive CD8+ T cells were CD45RO-CCR7+CD27+CD95-. 5' RACE that incorporated UMI labels was used to prepare the TRB cDNA libraries. TCRdb reprocessed the 5' RACE reads and stores each CDR3 protein as one record, lacking DNA. The sample totals roughly 71,000 distinct CDR3 sequences. The sequenced material came from naive CXCR3- CD8+ T cells from blood. Subset defined: CD45RO-CCR7+CD27+CD95- naive CD8+ T cells lacking CXCR3 (TNR3-). This TCR came from a human donor in good health. Some clones in this sample may be carry-over from other donors' samples.

The CDR3 protein is CASSSQTGKYEQYF. The chain carries TRBV11-3 and TRBJ2-7; the TCRdb call, TRBD1, lacks DNA for checking. Germline CDR1 is SGHNT and CDR2 is YENEEA. The CDR3 loop spans 14 amino acids.